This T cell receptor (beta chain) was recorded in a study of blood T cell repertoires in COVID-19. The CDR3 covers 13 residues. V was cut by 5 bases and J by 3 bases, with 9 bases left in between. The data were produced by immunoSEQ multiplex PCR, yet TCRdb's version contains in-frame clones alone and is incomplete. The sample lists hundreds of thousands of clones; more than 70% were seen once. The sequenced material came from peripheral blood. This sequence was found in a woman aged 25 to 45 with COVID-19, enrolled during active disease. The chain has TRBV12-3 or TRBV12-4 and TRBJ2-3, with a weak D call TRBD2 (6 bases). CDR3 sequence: CASSGGRTDTQYF. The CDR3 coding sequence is TGTGCCAGCAGTGGAGGGAGGACAGATACGCAGTATTTT.